This note documents a single TCR beta chain sequence. These data are taken from a study of blood T cell repertoires in COVID-19. The overall study: The samples span acute and convalescent COVID-19 from the United States, Italy and Spain. In each case, the material was cDNA or gDNA derived from T cells, B-cell-depleted T cells, or PBMCs.

In the original processing: For nucleated cells, counts were estimated from reference gene primer amplification. Assay used: immunoSEQ multiplex PCR; TCRdb lists only in-frame clones, some missing. V, J and clone size reflect that table, while D and trimming were determined from the DNA. The data contain about 300,000 clones, around 87% of them seen just once; the ten biggest clones take up 1% to 1.5%. The ends were cut back, 5 bases at V and 5 bases at J, with 6 bases in the middle. This CDR3 has 11 amino acids. Germline V CDR1 and CDR2: MDHEN, SYDVKM. The rearrangement uses TRBV28 and TRBJ2-5; D perhaps matches TRBD2 (5 bases). The TCR sequence derives from a man between 65 and 79 years old with acute or convalescent COVID-19. The sample taken for sequencing was peripheral blood. In DNA form, the CDR3 reads TGTGCCAGCAGTCGCGGGGAGACCCAGTACTTC. Encoded protein: CASSRGETQYF.